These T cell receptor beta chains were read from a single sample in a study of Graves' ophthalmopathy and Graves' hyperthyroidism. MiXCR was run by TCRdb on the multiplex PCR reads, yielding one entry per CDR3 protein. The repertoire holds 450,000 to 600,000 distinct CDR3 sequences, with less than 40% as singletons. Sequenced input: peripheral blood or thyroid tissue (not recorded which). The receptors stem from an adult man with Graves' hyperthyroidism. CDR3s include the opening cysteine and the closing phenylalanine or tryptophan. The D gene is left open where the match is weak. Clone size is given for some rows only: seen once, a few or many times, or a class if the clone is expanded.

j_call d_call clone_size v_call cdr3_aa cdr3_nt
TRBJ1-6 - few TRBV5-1 CASRVVIGTFTNSPLHF TGCGCCAGCAGGGTGGTTATAGGGACTTTCACTAATTCACCCCTCCACTTT
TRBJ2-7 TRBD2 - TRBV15 CATSRDPLAGDEQYF TGTGCCACCAGCAGAGATCCCCTAGCGGGGGATGAGCAGTACTTT
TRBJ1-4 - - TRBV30 CAWSLGNEKLFF TGTGCCTGGAGTCTGGGGAATGAAAAACTGTTTTTT
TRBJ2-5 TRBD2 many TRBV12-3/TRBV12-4 CASSLSGGFGTQYF TGTGCCAGCAGCCTGAGCGGGGGGTTTGGGACCCAGTACTTC
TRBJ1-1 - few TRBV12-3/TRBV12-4 CASSGGGGFMNTEAFF TGTGCCAGCAGCGGGGGGGGGGGCTTCATGAACACTGAAGCTTTCTTT
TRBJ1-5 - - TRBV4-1 CASSQGGGKREPQHF TGCGCCAGCAGCCAAGGCGGGGGGAAGAGGGAGCCCCAGCATTTT
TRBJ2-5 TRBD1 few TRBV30 CAWSVATGGAETQYF TGTGCCTGGAGTGTAGCGACAGGGGGCGCGGAGACCCAGTACTTC
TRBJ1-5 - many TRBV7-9 CASSTDRPQQPQHF TGTGCCAGCAGCACCGACAGACCCCAGCAGCCCCAGCATTTT
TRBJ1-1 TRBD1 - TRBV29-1 CSGGTGANTEAFF TGCAGCGGCGGGACAGGGGCGAACACTGAAGCTTTCTTT
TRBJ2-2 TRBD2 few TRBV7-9 CASSLVSALAGGDTGELFF TGTGCCAGCAGCTTAGTAAGTGCCTTAGCGGGAGGAGACACCGGGGAGCTGTTTTTT
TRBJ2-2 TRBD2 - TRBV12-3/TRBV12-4 CASSRDSGRGTGELFF TGTGCCAGCAGTCGAGATAGCGGGAGAGGTACCGGGGAGCTGTTTTTT
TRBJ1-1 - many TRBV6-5 CASSYHGDDTEAFF TGTGCCAGCAGTTACCACGGGGACGATACTGAAGCTTTCTTT
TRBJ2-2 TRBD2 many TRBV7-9 CASSPLAGVYVGELFF TGTGCCAGCAGCCCACTAGCGGGAGTTTACGTAGGGGAGCTGTTTTTT
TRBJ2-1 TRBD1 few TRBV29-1 CSAGTGGDEQFF TGCAGCGCCGGGACAGGGGGCGATGAGCAGTTCTTC
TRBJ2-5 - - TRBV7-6 CASSLNRGSETQYF TGTGCCAGCAGCTTAAATCGGGGTTCAGAGACCCAGTACTTC
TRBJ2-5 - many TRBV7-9 CASSSLAIAGTVQETQYF TGTGCCAGCAGCTCTCTAGCCATCGCCGGGACGGTCCAAGAGACCCAGTACTTC
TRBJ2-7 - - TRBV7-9 CASSLGAGQGSYEQYF TGTGCCAGCAGCTTAGGGGCGGGACAAGGCTCCTACGAGCAGTACTTC
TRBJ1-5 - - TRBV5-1 CASSIGLAGGQPQHF TGCGCCAGCAGCATCGGACTAGCGGGAGGGCAGCCCCAGCATTTT
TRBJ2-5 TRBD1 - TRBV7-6 CTSSHRGSETQYF TGTACCAGCAGTCACAGGGGTTCGGAGACCCAGTACTTC
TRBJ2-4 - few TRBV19 CASSTTLGRGDGGIQYF TGTGCCAGTAGTACAACCTTGGGGCGGGGAGACGGAGGCATTCAGTACTTC
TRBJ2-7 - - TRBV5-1 CASSLSGIKYEQYF TGCGCCAGCAGCTTGTCCGGGATCAAGTACGAGCAGTACTTC
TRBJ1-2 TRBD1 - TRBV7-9 CASSTTGQEYGYTF TGTGCCAGCAGCACCACCGGACAGGAATATGGCTACACCTTC
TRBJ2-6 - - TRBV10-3 CAISRQPSGANVLTF TGTGCCATCAGTAGACAACCCTCTGGGGCCAACGTCCTGACTTTC
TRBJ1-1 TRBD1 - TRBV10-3 CASSPLGTGVGNTEAFF TGTGCCAGCTCACCACTAGGCACAGGGGTTGGTAACACTGAAGCTTTCTTT
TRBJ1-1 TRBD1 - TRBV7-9 CASSFRDRGKNTEAFF TGTGCCAGCAGCTTCCGGGACAGGGGTAAGAACACTGAAGCTTTCTTT
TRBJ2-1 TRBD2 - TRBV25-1 CASSATGGNGGEQFF TGTGCCAGCAGCGCGACCGGGGGGAACGGGGGGGAGCAGTTCTTC
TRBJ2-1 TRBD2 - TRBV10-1 CASVGLAGEQFF TGCGCCAGCGTGGGACTAGCGGGTGAGCAGTTCTTC
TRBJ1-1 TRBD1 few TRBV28 CASIRTGYTEAFF TGTGCCAGCATCCGGACAGGGTACACTGAAGCTTTCTTT
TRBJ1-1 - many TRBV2 CASSGRTEAFF TGTGCCAGCAGCGGAAGGACTGAAGCTTTCTTT
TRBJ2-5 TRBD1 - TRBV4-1 CASRYRGFPQETQYF TGCGCCAGCAGGTACAGGGGCTTCCCCCAAGAGACCCAGTACTTC
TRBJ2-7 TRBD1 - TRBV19 CASSISRTGYEQYF TGTGCCAGTAGTATATCCCGGACAGGGTATGAGCAGTACTTC
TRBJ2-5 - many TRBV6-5 CASSYSRGDQETQYF TGTGCCAGCAGTTACTCGAGGGGGGATCAAGAGACCCAGTACTTC
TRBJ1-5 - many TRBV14 CASSQGTHQPQHF TGTGCCAGCAGCCAGGGGACCCATCAGCCCCAGCATTTT
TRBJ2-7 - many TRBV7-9 CASSLVTLPAYEQYF TGTGCCAGCAGCTTGGTTACCCTCCCAGCCTACGAGCAGTACTTC
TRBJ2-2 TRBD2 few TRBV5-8 CASSGPGLAENTGELFF TGTGCCAGCAGCGGGCCGGGACTAGCGGAGAACACCGGGGAGCTGTTTTTT
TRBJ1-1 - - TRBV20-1 CSTRDLAFSGALNTEAFF TGCAGTACTAGAGATCTTGCCTTCAGTGGTGCGTTAAACACTGAAGCTTTCTTT
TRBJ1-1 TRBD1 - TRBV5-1 CASSPSLDRAGNTEAFF TGCGCCAGCAGCCCATCCCTTGACAGGGCTGGGAACACTGAAGCTTTCTTT
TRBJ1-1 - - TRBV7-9 CASTSTNTEAFF TGTGCCAGCACCTCTACGAACACTGAAGCTTTCTTT
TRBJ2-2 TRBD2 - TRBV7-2 CASSPSLAANTGELFF TGTGCCAGCTCACCTAGCCTAGCGGCGAACACCGGGGAGCTGTTTTTT
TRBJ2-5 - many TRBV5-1 CASSLRGVGETQYF TGCGCCAGCAGCTTAAGAGGGGTGGGAGAGACCCAGTACTTC
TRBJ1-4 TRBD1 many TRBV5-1 CASRGDRDEKLFF TGCGCCAGCCGAGGAGACAGGGATGAAAAACTGTTTTTT
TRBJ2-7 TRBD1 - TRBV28 CASSLPGQGIEQYF TGTGCCAGCAGTCTACCGGGACAGGGGATCGAGCAGTACTTC
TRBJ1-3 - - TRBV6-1 CASSYTAQQGNTGNTICF TGTGCCAGCAGTTACACCGCACAACAGGGTAATACTGGAAACACCATATGTTTT
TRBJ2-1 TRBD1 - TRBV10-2 CASGTGEYNEQFF TGCGCCAGCGGGACAGGAGAATACAATGAGCAGTTCTTC
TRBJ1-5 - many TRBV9 CASSPGTSGQPQHF TGTGCCAGCAGCCCAGGGACATCGGGTCAGCCCCAGCATTTT
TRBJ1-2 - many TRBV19 CASSISLLDVATNYGYTF TGTGCCAGTAGTATAAGTCTCCTGGACGTCGCAACTAACTATGGCTACACCTTC
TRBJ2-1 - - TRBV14 CASSQGRANNEQFF TGTGCCAGCAGCCAAGGACGGGCAAACAATGAGCAGTTCTTC